The next 24 T cell receptor beta chains were all read from a single sample in a study of blood T cells in healthy people across ages. A second PCR, run for about 6 to 11 cycles, used a sample-barcoded 5' primer plus a J-beta primer mix. TCRdb independently ran MiXCR on the 5' RACE reads; one entry per CDR3 protein. The repertoire holds hundreds of thousands of distinct CDR3 sequences, about 42% seen once, with about 19% in the top ten. Material: blood. The receptors were sampled from a man aged 60-69 years in good health.

CDR3 nucleotide sequence: TGTGCCAGCAGCTTAGGGGCCGCTGGCTACACCTTC. The encoded protein is CASSLGAAGYTF. The chain recombines TRBV11-2 with TRBJ1-2; D gene unclear. V was shortened by 1 base and J by 7 bases, with 7 bases between the two germline ends. The germline gives CDR1 SGHAT, CDR2 FQNNGV. This CDR3 region has 12 residues.

The chain carries TRBV10-3 and TRBJ2-1; 13 bases align to TRBD2. The V gene end was trimmed by 8 bases and the J gene end by 0 bases; junction bases not matched to a gene: 4. The CDR3 totals 16 residues. Germline V gives CDR1 ENHRY, CDR2 SYGVKD. The CDR3 DNA sequence: TGTGCCATCGGACTAGCGGGGGCGAGCTCCTACAATGAGCAGTTCTTC. Its protein is CAIGLAGASSYNEQFF.

This chain joins TRBV12-5 and TRBJ1-6; D is uncertain. V was pared by 3 bases and J by 0 bases, with 15 bases between. The CDR3 has 18 residues. Germline V CDR1 and CDR2: LGHNT, FRNRAP. The CDR3 protein is CASGFLAGASSYNSPLHF. CDR3 DNA: TGTGCTAGTGGTTTCTTGGCAGGCGCGAGCTCCTATAATTCACCCCTCCACTTT. Filled out from reference TRBV12-5 and TRBJ1-6, the complete variable domain reads DARVTQTPRHKVTEMGQEVTMRCQPILGHNTVFWYRQTMMQGLELLAYFRNRAPLDDSGMPKDRFSAEMPDATLATLKIQPSEPRDSAVYFCASGFLAGASSYNSPLHFGNGTRLTVT.

V gene TRBV21-1 combines with J gene TRBJ2-2; the table's D gene call, TRBD1, was not cross checked with the DNA. TRBV21-1 is labeled a pseudogene. The CDR3 totals 17 residues. CDR3 protein: CASSSPTGSANTGELFF. The CDR3 bases are TGTGCCAGCAGCAGCCCGACAGGGAGTGCCAACACCGGGGAGCTGTTTTTT.

The J gene is TRBJ2-1, the V gene TRBV6-2 or TRBV6-3; 11 nucleotides line up with TRBD2. The CDR3 is made up of 13 amino acids. Germline assignment: CDR1 MNHEY and CDR2 SVGEGT. Germline trimming cut 5 bases from V and 12 bases from J; bases unmatched to any gene: 6. CDR3 sequence (DNA): TGTGCCAGCAGTGATAAAGGGACTAGCGGGCAGTTCTTC. The encoded protein is CASSDKGTSGQFF.

In this sample, this clonotype turned up a few times. This chain connects TRBV5-1 to TRBJ2-1, with TRBD1 matching 10 bases. The germline V gene encodes CDR1 SGHRS and CDR2 YFSETQ. J lost 8 bases, V lost 5 bases, and 7 bases had no gene match. The CDR3 length is 14 residues. The CDR3 bases are TGCGCCAGCAGATCGGGACAGGGGATTGATGAGCAGTTCTTC. Its protein is CASRSGQGIDEQFF. Full variable domain (remainder filled in from reference TRBV5-1 and TRBJ2-1): KAGVTQTPRYLIKTRGQQVTLSCSPISGHRSVSWYQQTPGQGLQFLFEYFSETQRNKGNFPGRFSGRQFSNSRSEMNVSTLELGDSALYLCASRSGQGIDEQFFGPGTRLTVL.

The chain links TRBV5-6 to TRBJ1-2, with TRBD1 matching 7 bases. This CDR3 region has 15 residues. Trimming removed 5 bases from V and 6 bases from J; junction bases left unmatched: 13. From germline, CDR1 is SGHDT and CDR2 YYEEEE. The CDR3 DNA reads as TGTGCCAGCAGTTACTCCGGGACAGATGGACATGGCTACACCTTC. This encodes CASSYSGTDGHGYTF.

This clonotype was detected only a few times. The chain links TRBV7-9 to TRBJ1-1, with unresolved D. Germline CDR1 is SEHNR and CDR2 is FQNEAQ (reference sequence). Trimming stripped 5 bases from V and 0 bases from J, with 10 bases between. This CDR3 is built from 14 residues. The CDR3: CASSPGAMNTEAFF. Here the CDR3 DNA reads TGTGCCAGCAGCCCAGGTGCTATGAACACTGAAGCTTTCTTT.

The J gene is TRBJ1-2, the V gene TRBV28; D not resolved. Trimming took off 6 bases at V and 4 bases at J, with 9 bases between the two ends. The CDR3 covers 12 residues. Germline CDR1 is MDHEN and CDR2 is SYDVKM. CDR3 loop: CASSWVGYGYTF. CDR3 sequence (DNA): TGTGCCAGCAGCTGGGTAGGCTATGGCTACACCTTC.

The chain links TRBV4-1 to TRBJ2-5, with 10 bases that match TRBD2. The DNA matches TRBJ2-7 better at its end, which makes the J call doubtful. The germline gives CDR1 MGHRA, CDR2 YSYEKL. This CDR3 spans 15 amino acids. CDR3 region: CASIPQRGGSDEQYF. Here the CDR3 DNA reads TGCGCCAGCATCCCACAGCGGGGGGGCAGCGACGAGCAGTACTTC.

This clonotype occurred a few times. The V call is TRBV5-1, the J call TRBJ2-4, with 7 nucleotides matching TRBD1. Judging by the DNA end, TRBJ2-7 fits better; the J call may be wrong. The CDR3 is 12 amino acids. The germline gives CDR1 SGHRS, CDR2 YFSETQ. CDR3 bases: TGCGCCAGCAGCGTACCAGGGGGCGAGCAGTACTTC. Protein product: CASSVPGGEQYF.

This chain joins TRBV28 and TRBJ2-7; D might be TRBD1 (6 bases). V gave up 9 bases and J gave up 2 bases, with 11 bases separating them. This CDR3 is 12 amino acids long. The V gene's germline CDR1 is MDHEN and CDR2 SYDVKM. The CDR3 sequence: CASQDRTYEQYF. The CDR3 nucleotides read TGTGCCAGTCAGGACAGAACCTACGAGCAGTACTTC.

For this clonotype: A single base separates this from a much larger clone, so it may be a read error. The chain links TRBV10-3 to TRBJ1-2; 7 bases map to TRBD1. The CDR3 is made up of 17 amino acids. Germline assignment: CDR1 ENHRY and CDR2 SYGVKD. V dropped 2 bases and J dropped 6; count of bases not matched to a gene: 15. The CDR3, as DNA: TGTGCCATCAGTGAGCGTGCCCAGGGGGGGACTGACGATGGCTACACCTTC. As protein: CAISERAQGGTDDGYTF.

The rearrangement links TRBV15 to TRBJ1-2; D gene ambiguous. The V gene lost 1 base and the J gene lost 4 bases, with 16 bases spanning the gap. This CDR3 has 16 amino acids. Germline CDR1 reads LNHNV; CDR2 reads YYDKDF (reference sequence). CDR3 sequence: CATSRAGQVPFYGYTF. The CDR3 coding sequence is TGTGCCACCAGCAGAGCTGGGCAGGTCCCCTTCTATGGCTACACCTTC.

In nucleotides, the CDR3 is TGTGCCAGCAGCCAAATAGGGTTTAGGAACATTCAGTACTTC. Translation: CASSQIGFRNIQYF. The V call is TRBV6-2 or TRBV6-3, the J call TRBJ2-4, with D hard to call. In germline, CDR1 is MNHEY, CDR2 SVGEGT. V was trimmed by 6 bases and J by 7 bases, leaving 16 bases between them. The CDR3 length is 14 residues.

This clonotype was detected a few times. The CDR3 spells CASSFLRDRGSGGLYNEQFF. For the CDR3, the DNA is TGCGCCAGCAGCTTCCTGCGGGACAGGGGGAGCGGGGGCCTCTACAATGAGCAGTTCTTC. The J gene is TRBJ2-1, the V gene TRBV5-1, with 11 bases fitting TRBD1. The CDR3 has 20 amino acids. CDR1 and CDR2 from the germline V gene are SGHRS and YFSETQ. V shed 2 bases and J 3 bases; nucleotides not matched to a gene: 16.

In this sample, this clonotype turned up once. This chain connects TRBV27 to TRBJ2-1, with D tentatively TRBD1 or TRBD2 (5 bases each). CDR1 MNHEY and CDR2 SMNVEV come from the germline V gene (reference sequence). The CDR3 has 16 amino acids. V was trimmed by 5 bases and J by 9 bases, leaving 23 bases between them. The CDR3 reads CASSPLLEGAFGEQFF. The CDR3 bases are TGTGCCAGCAGTCCCCTACTAGAAGGGGCCTTCGGTGAGCAGTTCTTC.

The rearrangement links TRBV7-9 to TRBJ2-5; 8 bases align to TRBD2. Trimming removed 5 bases from V and 5 bases from J; junction bases left unmatched: 10. The germline V gene encodes CDR1 SEHNR and CDR2 FQNEAQ (reference sequence). The CDR3 has 15 amino acids. Written as DNA, the CDR3 is TGTGCCAGCAGCATCGGGACTAGTCTAAGGGAGACCCAGTACTTC. This translates into CASSIGTSLRETQYF.

This clonotype was counted only a few times. The V call is TRBV7-2, the J call TRBJ2-7; D not certain. The J call may be wrong; the DNA end is better matched by TRBJ2-5. The CDR3 consists of 15 residues. Per the germline V gene, CDR1 is SGHTA and CDR2 is FQGNSA. The CDR3 reads CASSLALSSKETQYF. In DNA form, the CDR3 reads TGTGCCAGCAGCTTAGCTCTCAGTTCCAAAGAGACCCAGTACTTC.

The genes are TRBV9 and TRBJ2-3; perhaps TRBD2 as D (7 bases). The CDR3 has 15 residues. Germline V CDR1 and CDR2: SGDLS, YYNGEE. With 1 base removed from V and 2 bases from J, the gap between germline ends came to 11 bases. This chain's CDR3 is CASSVSGGPTDTQYF. The CDR3 coding sequence is TGTGCCAGCAGCGTATCCGGGGGGCCCACAGATACGCAGTATTTT.

Only a few counts were recorded for this clonotype. The V call is TRBV12-3 or TRBV12-4, the J call TRBJ2-2; D is unclear. The germline V and J ends were trimmed by 2 bases and 5 bases, with 6 bases remaining between them. The CDR3 has 13 amino acids. The CDR3 DNA reads as TGTGCCAGCAGTTTAAGTAGGACCGGGGAGCTGTTTTTT. Protein product: CASSLSRTGELFF.

This clonotype has only a few counts. V is TRBV12-3 or TRBV12-4 and J is TRBJ2-4; 10 nucleotides match TRBD1. The J segment lost 3 bases and the V segment lost 3 bases, leaving 11 bases of the junction unmatched. This CDR3 is built from 18 residues. CDR3 coding DNA: TGTGCCAGCAGTTTCGGGACAGGGGCCCCGGGGGGCAAAAACATTCAGTACTTC. This encodes CASSFGTGAPGGKNIQYF.

In its sample, this clonotype was seen a few times. The chain employs TRBV20-1 and TRBJ2-7, with TRBD1 matching 9 bases. Trimming at V came to 4 bases and at J to 0 bases, leaving 4 bases not matched to a gene. CDR3 size: 14 residues. Germline V gene sequence: CDR1 DFQATT, CDR2 SNEGSKA (reference sequence). DNA of the CDR3: TGCAGTGCTACCGGGACAGGGCCCTCCTACGAGCAGTACTTC. Translated, it gives CSATGTGPSYEQYF.

The chain carries TRBV11-2 and TRBJ2-5; no clear D. V lost 5 bases and J 1 base, leaving 8 bases between the germline ends. CDR3 size: 13 residues. The germline CDR1 and CDR2 sequences are SGHAT and FQNNGV. Here the CDR3 reads CASSPHTQETQYF. CDR3 sequence (DNA): TGTGCCAGCAGCCCCCACACCCAAGAGACCCAGTACTTC. Full variable domain (missing parts from reference TRBV11-2 and TRBJ2-5): EAGVAQSPRYKIIEKRQSVAFWCNPISGHATLYWYQQILGQGPKLLIQFQNNGVVDDSQLPKDRFSAERLKGVDSTLKIQPAKLEDSAVYLCASSPHTQETQYFGPGTRLLVL.